These 29 T cell receptor beta chains came from one sample sequenced in a study of tumor-infiltrating lymphocytes in primary liver carcinoma. TCR beta cDNA was prepared out of around 460 ng total RNA by means of a constant-region primer. Slightly modified ARM-PCR served as the procedure for the TCR beta libraries. These libraries came from three rounds of nested multiplex PCR. A C-beta reverse primer and TRBV1-TRBV30 forward primers served in each of the first two PCR rounds, at roughly 10 cycles apiece. TCRdb reprocessed the multiplex PCR reads via MiXCR and lists one record per CDR3 protein. Found here are 100,000 or so distinct CDR3 sequences, roughly 80% of them singletons; the top ten hold about a fifth. From unsorted bulk tissue weighing roughly 17-34 mg, DNA and RNA were co-extracted. Sequencing was performed on liver tumor tissue from sampling region 3. Subset defined: tumor region T3, left-lateral pole. These receptors all come from a man aged 35 to 55 with primary liver carcinoma and hepatitis B virus infection.

Points on this clonotype: The conserved closing phenylalanine or tryptophan is absent in this CDR3, likely reflecting a read error. V is TRBV9 and J is TRBJ2-1; 12 bases are a match to TRBD2. V dropped 4 bases and J dropped 7; count of bases not matched to a gene: 9. Per germline, CDR1 SGDLS and CDR2 YYNGEE. This CDR3 spans 16 amino acids. CDR3 in amino acids: CASSSRTSGTSNEQFL. CDR3 nucleotides: TGTGCCAGCAGCTCCCGGACTAGCGGGACAAGTAATGAGCAGTTCTTA.

Comments on this clonotype: The CDR3 does not close with the conserved phenylalanine or tryptophan, likely indicating a read error. The rearrangement joins TRBV27 to TRBJ1-2, with D uncertain. The germline V gene has CDR1 MNHEY and CDR2 SMNVEV (reference sequence). The V end lost 5 bases, the J end lost 0 bases, and 10 bases lay between the germline ends. CDR3 size: 14 residues. CDR3 DNA sequence: TGTGCCAGCAGTCTTGGGTCAGCTAACTATGGCTACACCCTC. Its translation is CASSLGSANYGYTL.

On this clonotype: The missing conserved phenylalanine or tryptophan at the end of this CDR3 makes a read error likely. The DNA is left out, because the CDR3 cannot be placed on it with certainty; the CDR3 is given as TCRdb lists it. V gene TRBV6-2 or TRBV6-3 combines with J gene TRBJ2-7; TRBD2, the D gene given by the table, was not confirmed from the DNA. With termini counted, the CDR3 has 14 amino acids. CDR1 and CDR2 (germline): MNHEY, SVGEGT. CDR3 sequence: CASRLAGGTYEKYS.

As for this clonotype: Relative to the germline gene, one junction end is altered; a read error may explain this. This chain connects TRBV29-1 to TRBJ1-2, with TRBD1 as a possible D gene (5 bases). This CDR3 is 12 amino acids long. The germline gives CDR1 SQVTM, CDR2 ANQGSEA. The CDR3 protein is CTVEQETYDYTF. The CDR3, as DNA: TGCACCGTGGAACAGGAGACATATGACTACACCTTC.

For this clonotype: At one boundary the junction diverges from the germline segment, which might be a read error. This rearrangement joins TRBV29-1 to TRBJ1-2; D is possibly TRBD1 (6 bases). Germline V CDR1 and CDR2: SQVTM, ANQGSEA. The CDR3 is 14 residues long. The DNA of the CDR3 is TGTAGCGTCGAGTTAGGACAGTCGATCTATGGCTACACCTTC. It translates to CSVELGQSIYGYTF.

A note on this clonotype: One junction end does not reproduce the germline sequence, and a read error may be involved. V gene TRBV5-6 combines with J gene TRBJ1-2; D perhaps matches TRBD1 (5 bases). CDR1 is SGHDT and CDR2 is YYEEEE in the germline V gene. The CDR3 has 16 amino acids. Written as DNA, the CDR3 is TGTGCCAGCAACCACAATTACCGGGACCCTAAGTATGGCTACACCTTC. Encoded protein: CASNHNYRDPKYGYTF.

Concerning this clonotype itself: A read error may produce the germline difference seen at one junction end. The chain is built from TRBV4-1 and TRBJ2-7; D call uncertain. The CDR3 runs 15 residues. Per the germline V gene, CDR1 is MGHRA and CDR2 is YSYEKL. The CDR3 DNA reads as TGCGCCAGCACCCAAGTCGGGTCCAACTCCTACGAGCAATACTTC. This gives the protein CASTQVGSNSYEQYF.

This clonotype was counted once. The germline gene is not matched at one end of the junction; a read error may be the cause. The chain uses TRBV29-1 and TRBJ1-2, with D unresolved. The germline V gene encodes CDR1 SQVTM and CDR2 ANQGSEA. The CDR3 runs 10 residues. As DNA, the CDR3 is TGCAGAGTTGGTTATTATGGCTACACCTTC. This gives the protein CRVGYYGYTF.

V and J are TRBV11-2 and TRBJ2-7; possibly TRBD2 for D (5 bases). V lost 3 bases and J lost 5, with 14 bases in between. The CDR3 totals 14 residues. Germline V gives CDR1 SGHAT, CDR2 FQNNGV. In nucleotides, the CDR3 is TGTGCCAGCAGCTTCGGTGGACTTTACGACGAGCAGTACTTC. The encoded protein is CASSFGGLYDEQYF.

This rearrangement joins TRBV28 to TRBJ2-7, with unresolved D. V shed 6 bases and J shed 4 bases, with 19 bases lying between them. The CDR3 runs 15 residues. Germline-derived CDR1 and CDR2 are MDHEN and SYDVKM. The CDR3 DNA is TGTGCCAGCAGGCCGGGTAGAGAGGTGCAGTACGAGCAGTACTTC. It is translated as CASRPGREVQYEQYF.

In the case of this clonotype: This CDR3 is missing its conserved last phenylalanine or tryptophan, likely due to a read error. The chain couples TRBV10-2 to TRBJ1-2; TRBD1 matches at 7 bases. CDR3 length: 12 amino acids. Germline lookup yields CDR1 WSHSY and CDR2 SAAADI. Trimming removed 6 bases from V and 10 bases from J; junction bases left unmatched: 8. The CDR3 sequence: CASSDRVGAYTL. DNA for the CDR3: TGCGCCAGCAGCGACAGGGTTGGCGCCTACACCTTG.

On this clonotype: The conserved phenylalanine or tryptophan is not found at the CDR3 terminus, so this likely reflects a read error. The limits of the CDR3 on the DNA are not certain, so only TCRdb's listed CDR3 is given. This chain connects TRBV6-1 to TRBJ2-7; the D call TRBD2 from the table was never checked on the DNA. The CDR3 length is 15 residues, termini included. Germline CDR1 MNHNS, CDR2 SASEGT. The CDR3 protein is CASSVSTSGSYEQYS.

Comment on this clonotype: A much bigger clone sits one base away, suggesting this may be a read error. The rearrangement links TRBV6-1 to TRBJ2-5; D not certain. Germline V lookup: CDR1 MNHNS, CDR2 SASEGT. Trimming stripped 4 bases from V and 1 base from J, with 16 bases between. The CDR3 extends over 16 amino acids. The chain's CDR3 is CASSVEEGIGQETQYF. Written as DNA, the CDR3 is TGTGCCAGCAGTGTAGAGGAAGGGATAGGCCAAGAGACCCAGTACTTC.

The sample holds many counts of this clonotype. This chain joins TRBV7-9 and TRBJ2-1; D remains unclear. Trimming took off 4 bases at V and 5 bases at J, with 12 bases between the two ends. The germline V gene encodes CDR1 SEHNR and CDR2 FQNEAQ (reference sequence). The CDR3 extends over 14 amino acids. The CDR3 here is CASSSDTAHNEQFF. CDR3 coding DNA: TGTGCCAGCAGCTCAGACACTGCCCACAATGAGCAGTTCTTC.

Points on this clonotype: This CDR3 is missing its conserved last phenylalanine or tryptophan, likely due to a read error. The DNA is left out, because the CDR3 cannot be placed on it with certainty; the CDR3 is given as TCRdb lists it. The chain recombines TRBV4-3 with TRBJ2-6. The CDR3 adds up to 17 amino acids, both ends counted. Germline V gene data show CDR1 as LGHNA and CDR2 as YSLEER. The CDR3 protein is CAGSQDGFRSGANVLIV.

About this clonotype itself: A junction end diverges from the germline sequence, so it may reflect a read error. This rearrangement joins TRBV6-1 to TRBJ1-5; no reliable D call. CDR3 size: 14 residues. Per the germline V gene, CDR1 is MNHNS and CDR2 is SASEGT. The CDR3 spells CASSEAREKTPQHF. The CDR3 DNA is TGTGCCAGTAGTGAGGCTAGGGAAAAGACGCCCCAGCATTTT.

This chain connects TRBV29-1 to TRBJ1-2, with D uncertain. The CDR3 sequence is 14 residues long. Trimming stripped 0 bases from V and 9 bases from J, with 17 bases between. Germline values: CDR1 SQVTM, CDR2 ANQGSEA. CDR3 DNA: TGCAGCGTTGAAGAGGGCCGCAGGTCGTACAGCTACACCTTC. Protein product: CSVEEGRRSYSYTF.

This clonotype was seen only once. At one end the junction does not follow the germline gene, possibly because of a read error. The chain combines TRBV11-1 with TRBJ2-3; D call uncertain. The CDR3 covers 14 residues. Germline CDR1 is SGHAT and CDR2 is FQDESV (reference sequence). The CDR3 here is CANSPPPEANTQYF. The CDR3 DNA reads as TGTGCCAACAGCCCACCGCCTGAAGCAAATACGCAGTATTTT.

Concerning this clonotype itself: Without the conserved terminal phenylalanine or tryptophan, this CDR3 likely stems from a read error. The gene calls are TRBV28 and TRBJ1-5; D is possibly TRBD1 (5 bases). The germline V gene has CDR1 MDHEN and CDR2 SYDVKM. CDR3 length: 16 amino acids. The ends were cut back, 7 bases at V and 5 bases at J, with 21 bases in the middle. CDR3 protein: CASIPFGGSGDQPQHS. CDR3 DNA sequence: TGTGCCAGCATTCCCTTCGGGGGGAGTGGGGATCAGCCCCAGCATTCT.

Of note for this clonotype: No conserved phenylalanine or tryptophan is present at the end of the CDR3, so a read error is the likely explanation. This rearrangement joins TRBV5-4 to TRBJ2-1, with D perhaps matching TRBD1 (7 bases). The V gene's germline CDR1 is SGHNT and CDR2 YYREEE (reference sequence). The CDR3 consists of 16 residues. CDR3 bases: TGTGCAAGTAGCCCCGGCGGAGGGGGCTATGTGAATGAGCAGTTCTCC. This encodes CASSPGGGGYVNEQFS.

To note about this clonotype: The junction departs from the called germline gene at one end, perhaps through a read error. The gene calls are TRBV6-6 and TRBJ2-3; 13 nucleotides match TRBD2. The CDR3 totals 16 residues. Germline CDR1 is MNHNY and CDR2 is SVGAGI (reference sequence). The CDR3 spells CATRLAGGPCTGTQYF. The CDR3 DNA reads TGTGCCACCCGACTAGCGGGAGGTCCCTGCACAGGTACGCAGTATTTT.

Points on this clonotype: One end of the junction fails to match germline, which may point to a read error. The V call is TRBV6-1, the J call TRBJ1-1; possible D gene TRBD1, 5 bases. Germline-derived CDR1 and CDR2 are MNHNS and SASEGT. The length of the CDR3 is 17 residues. The CDR3 here is CTSSEGEGQVANTEAFF. The CDR3 nucleotides are TGTACCAGCAGTGAAGGGGAAGGGCAGGTGGCTAACACTGAAGCTTTCTTT.

This clonotype was detected only a few times. The chain uses TRBV29-1 and TRBJ1-2; 9 bases map to TRBD1. This CDR3 contains 12 residues. Germline assignment: CDR1 SQVTM and CDR2 ANQGSEA. The trim removed 3 bases at V and 4 bases at J, leaving 0 bases unmatched. CDR3 in DNA: TGCAGCGTTGAGGACAGGGGCTATGGCTACACCTTC. This codes for CSVEDRGYGYTF.

The V and J genes are TRBV11-2 and TRBJ1-1; D gene ambiguous. CDR1 and CDR2 from the germline V gene are SGHAT and FQNNGV. V was clipped by 0 bases and J by 5 bases, with 13 bases between them. There are 15 residues in the CDR3. The CDR3 bases are TGTGCCAGCAGCTTAGATCCGGAGGCAGGAACTGAAGCTTTCTTT. This sequence encodes CASSLDPEAGTEAFF. Full variable domain (remainder filled in from reference TRBV11-2 and TRBJ1-1): EAGVAQSPRYKIIEKRQSVAFWCNPISGHATLYWYQQILGQGPKLLIQFQNNGVVDDSQLPKDRFSAERLKGVDSTLKIQPAKLEDSAVYLCASSLDPEAGTEAFFGQGTRLTVV.

With respect to this clonotype: One end of the junction does not line up with germline, which may come from a read error. The chain couples TRBV12-3 or TRBV12-4 to TRBJ2-5; possibly TRBD1 for D (6 bases). The CDR3 consists of 14 residues. The CDR3 is CDSSPGVVQETQYF. CDR3 DNA: TGTGACAGCAGCCCAGGGGTGGTTCAAGAGACTCAGTACTTC.

The sample holds one count of this clonotype. A read error may account for a junction end that differs from germline. The gene calls are TRBV5-6 and TRBJ2-3; D is possibly TRBD2 (5 bases). Per germline, CDR1 SGHDT and CDR2 YYEEEE. There are 13 residues in the CDR3. The CDR3 bases are TGTGCCAGCAGCCGAGATTCTCGGGATACGCAGTGTTTT. It translates to CASSRDSRDTQCF. The variable domain in full, with the rest retrieved from reference TRBV5-6 and TRBJ2-3, is DAGVTQSPTHLIKTRGQQVTLRCSPKSGHDTVSWYQQALGQGPQFIFQYYEEEERQRGNFPDRFSGHQFPNYSSELNVNALLLGDSALYLCASSRDSRDTQCFGPGTRLTVL.

On this clonotype itself: At one boundary the junction diverges from the germline segment, which might be a read error. The chain is built from TRBV11-2 and TRBJ2-6; TRBD1 might be the D (7 bases). The CDR3 contains 21 residues. The germline gives CDR1 SGHAT, CDR2 FQNNGV. This CDR3 reads CASSMGGDRDISLSGVNVLTF. The CDR3 DNA reads TGTGCCAGCAGCATGGGGGGAGACAGGGACATTTCCCTCTCTGGGGTCAACGTCCTGACATTC. The variable domain in full, with the rest retrieved from reference TRBV11-2 and TRBJ2-6, is EAGVAQSPRYKIIEKRQSVAFWCNPISGHATLYWYQQILGQGPKLLIQFQNNGVVDDSQLPKDRFSAERLKGVDSTLKIQPAKLEDSAVYLCASSMGGDRDISLSGVNVLTFGAGSRLTVL.

This clonotype turned up a few times. The rearrangement links TRBV9 to TRBJ2-1; weak D call: TRBD2 (5 bases). Trimming took 7 bases from V and 1 from J, leaving 18 bases between them. The CDR3 loop spans 16 amino acids. Germline V gene sequence: CDR1 SGDLS, CDR2 YYNGEE. CDR3 loop: CASSFGGPGSYNEQFF. The DNA for the CDR3 is TGTGCCAGCTCTTTCGGAGGTCCGGGGTCCTACAATGAGCAGTTCTTC.

This clonotype is medium-sized in the sample. The chain uses TRBV6-1 and TRBJ2-7; perhaps TRBD2 as D (5 bases). This CDR3 has 11 amino acids. In germline, CDR1 is MNHNS, CDR2 SASEGT. Between the trimmed V and J ends, which lost 6 bases and 3 bases, there was a span of 6 bases. The chain's CDR3 is CASSGLYEQYF. The CDR3, as DNA: TGTGCCAGCAGCGGACTCTACGAGCAGTACTTC.